This entry features one TCR beta chain sequence. There are 12 residues in the CDR3. Germline CDR1 reads MNHNS; CDR2 reads SASEGT. V gave up 2 bases and J gave up 7 bases, with 9 bases separating them. TCRdb passed the RT-PCR reads through MiXCR, listing each CDR3 protein once. The sample records roughly 960,000 distinct CDR3 sequences, around 17% being singletons. This entry is derived from a study of patients and donors after allogeneic stem cell transplantation. The gene calls are TRBV6-1 and TRBJ2-7; no clear D gene. The sequence was obtained from a human donor who was either an allogeneic HSCT recipient or a stem cell or donor lymphocyte infusion donor (not recorded which). It is not recorded whose cells these are; they may come from a transplant donor. The sequenced material came from blood, either unsorted or a sorted T cell fraction (not recorded which). The CDR3 nucleotides are TGTGCCAGCAGTGAATTCCCCATGGAGCAGTACTTC. Its protein product is CASSEFPMEQYF.